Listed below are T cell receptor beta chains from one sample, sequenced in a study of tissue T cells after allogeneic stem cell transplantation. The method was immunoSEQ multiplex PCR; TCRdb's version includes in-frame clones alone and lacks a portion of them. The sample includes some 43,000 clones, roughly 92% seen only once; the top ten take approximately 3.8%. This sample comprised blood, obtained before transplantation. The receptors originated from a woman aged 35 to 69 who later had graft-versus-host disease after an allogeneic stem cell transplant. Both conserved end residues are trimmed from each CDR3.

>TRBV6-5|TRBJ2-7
ASEGETSYEQY
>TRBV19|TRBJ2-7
ASSPGLYYEQY
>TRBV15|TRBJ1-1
ATSTLQGHTEAF
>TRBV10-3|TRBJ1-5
AISESGGANQPQH
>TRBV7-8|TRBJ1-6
ASSLGVDSPLH
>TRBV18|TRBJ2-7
ASSPGQGAANPYEQY
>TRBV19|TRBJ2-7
ASSPMRESYEQY
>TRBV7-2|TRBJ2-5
ASSLSGTQQETQY
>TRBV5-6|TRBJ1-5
ASSSQGGDQPQH
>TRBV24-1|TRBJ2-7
ATSDGTGQAYEQY
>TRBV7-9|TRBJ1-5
ASGQGQGINQPQH
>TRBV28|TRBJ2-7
ASSPLGQGVVEQY
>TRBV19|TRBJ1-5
ASSIPRQSNQPQH
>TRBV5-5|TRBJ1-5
ASSRAGNQPQH
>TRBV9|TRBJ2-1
ASSYRPEARRGEQF
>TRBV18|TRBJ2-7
ASSHPGLAGYEQY
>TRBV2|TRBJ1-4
ASSVPPEKLF
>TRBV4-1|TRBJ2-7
ASSRTGDLEQY
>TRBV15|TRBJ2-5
ATSRDLLAGGETQY
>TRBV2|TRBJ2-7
ASSESRVVLEQY
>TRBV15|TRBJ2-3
ATSRENRASTDTQY
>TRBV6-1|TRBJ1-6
ASSGGGGLNNSPLH
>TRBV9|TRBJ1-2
ASSVGVGIYGGYT
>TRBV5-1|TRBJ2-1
ASSWGTAANEQF
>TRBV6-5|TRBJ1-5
ASSTTGTGNQPQH
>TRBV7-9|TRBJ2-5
ASSLWSPGDETQY
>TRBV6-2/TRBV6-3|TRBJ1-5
ASSYGYQRGRQTYSNQPQH
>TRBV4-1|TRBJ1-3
ASSQVQGNTIY
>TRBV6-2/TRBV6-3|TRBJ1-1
ASSYSNPWGAF
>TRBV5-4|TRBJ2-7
ASSLDWSVKPYEQY
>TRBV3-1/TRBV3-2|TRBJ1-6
ASRDTQHNSPLH
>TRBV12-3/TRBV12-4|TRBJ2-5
ASRSRETQY
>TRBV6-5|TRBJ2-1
ATRDYSYNEQF
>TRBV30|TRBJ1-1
AWSPTGNTEAF
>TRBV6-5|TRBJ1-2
ASTAGSYGYT
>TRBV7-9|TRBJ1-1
ASSFDRVDTEAF
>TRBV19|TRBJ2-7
ASTPTSGNYEQY
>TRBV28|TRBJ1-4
ASGETGLLF
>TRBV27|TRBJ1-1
ASRTGGTEAF
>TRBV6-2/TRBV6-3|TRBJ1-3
ASSYGLRSGNTIY
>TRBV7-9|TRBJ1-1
ASSPDSNPFTEAF
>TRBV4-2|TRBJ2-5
ASSQDPAGGPETQY
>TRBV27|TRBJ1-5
ASSSGDRGDQPQH
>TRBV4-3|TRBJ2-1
ASSQEEGATYNEQF
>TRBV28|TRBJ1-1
ASSLISMNTEAF
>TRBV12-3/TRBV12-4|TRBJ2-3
ASSFPDTQY
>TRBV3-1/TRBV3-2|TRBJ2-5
ASSRLGAGAQETQY
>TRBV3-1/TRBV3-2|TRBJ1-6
ASSRSNSPLH
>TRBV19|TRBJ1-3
ASIRRDGGSGNTIY
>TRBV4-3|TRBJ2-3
ASSQGGTGSDTQY
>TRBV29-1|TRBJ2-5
SVGGLAGRNQETQY
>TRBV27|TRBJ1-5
ASSWGSNQPQH
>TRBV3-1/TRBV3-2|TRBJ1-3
ASSPGNTIY
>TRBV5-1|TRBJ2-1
ASRRGLAGTPYNEQF
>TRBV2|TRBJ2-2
ASSVKSSLTGELF
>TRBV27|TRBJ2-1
ASSGVTGPYNEQF
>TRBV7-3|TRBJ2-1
ASSLLRGREQF